These 28 T cell receptor beta chains were all obtained from the same sample, sequenced in a study of shared clonotypes between healthy human individuals (dated by TCRdb to 2018 to 2020). The library was generated by the immunoSEQ multiplex PCR assay. As stored in TCRdb, this immuneACCESS dataset retains in-frame rearrangements with V and J assigned. A fraction of the clones does not appear; measured against another copy, unresolved V genes explain less than half of the discrepancy, and the remainder lacks a known reason. The sample includes roughly 500,000 clones, with around 79% observed a single time. The ten largest clones take up 13% of the sample. The material sequenced was PBMCs. These receptors came from a woman between 40 and 50 years old in good health. Some clones in this sample may be carry-over from other donors' samples.

The V and J genes are TRBV7-3 and TRBJ2-7; 7 bases fit TRBD2. Germline lookup yields CDR1 SGHTA and CDR2 FQGTGA. This CDR3 comprises 14 residues. With V trimmed by 5 bases and J by 2 bases, 6 bases remained unmatched. CDR3 nucleotide sequence: TGTGCCAGCAGCCCTACTAGCGCGACCTACGAGCAGTACTTC. This sequence encodes CASSPTSATYEQYF.

The genes are TRBV13 and TRBJ2-6, with unresolved D. With 1 base removed from V and 2 bases from J, the gap between germline ends came to 6 bases. The CDR3 has 15 residues. Per the germline V gene, CDR1 is PRHDT and CDR2 is FYEKMQ (reference sequence). Here the CDR3 reads CASSLDRAGANVLTF. The CDR3 DNA reads as TGTGCCAGCAGCTTAGATCGAGCTGGGGCCAACGTCCTGACTTTC.

J is TRBJ2-7 and V is TRBV7-9, with TRBD2 identical over 10 bases. J gave up 2 bases and V 7 bases, and 5 bases lay outside the gene matches. Germline V gene sequence: CDR1 SEHNR, CDR2 FQNEAQ (reference sequence). The CDR3 consists of 14 residues. CDR3 amino acids: CASKMGTSAYEQYF. The CDR3 region has the DNA TGTGCCAGCAAGATGGGGACTAGCGCCTACGAGCAGTACTTC.

The chain couples TRBV4-1 to TRBJ2-2; maybe TRBD2 (5 bases). The CDR3 runs 15 residues. The ends were cut back, 0 bases at V and 5 bases at J, with 10 bases in the middle. Germline CDR1 reads MGHRA; CDR2 reads YSYEKL. CDR3 sequence: CASSQERTGTGELFF. In DNA, the CDR3 is TGCGCCAGCAGCCAAGAGCGGACGGGGACCGGGGAGCTGTTTTTT.

Notes on this clone: A clone one base away is much larger, so this may be a read error. V usage is TRBV6-4 and J usage is TRBJ2-6; D may be TRBD1 (5 bases). Germline lookup yields CDR1 MRHNA and CDR2 SNTAGT. The CDR3 totals 14 residues. The CDR3 nucleotides read TGTGCCAGCAGTGAGGGCTCTGGGGCCAACGTCCCGACTTTC. It encodes CASSEGSGANVPTF.

The chain combines TRBV7-8 with TRBJ2-7; tentatively, D is TRBD1 (5 bases). CDR3 length: 15 amino acids. CDR1 is SGHVS and CDR2 is FQNEAQ in the germline V gene. The germline V and J ends were trimmed by 6 bases and 2 bases, with 17 bases remaining between them. The DNA for the CDR3 is TGTGCCAGCAGTTTTCGGCCAAAGGGGCCCTACGAGCAGTACTTC. This gives the protein CASSFRPKGPYEQYF.

Points on this clone: The identical CDR3 is also encoded by other nucleotide sequences in the sample. The chain carries TRBV7-2 and TRBJ1-2, with 8 bases fitting TRBD1. The CDR3 runs 14 residues. Germline V CDR1 and CDR2: SGHTA, FQGNSA. J was trimmed by 8 bases and V by 0 bases; bases with no gene match: 5. In DNA, the CDR3 is TGTGCCAGCAGCTTAGCCGGGACAGGAGGAGGCTACACCTTC. Its translation is CASSLAGTGGGYTF.

The V call is TRBV18, the J call TRBJ2-5; possibly TRBD2 for D (5 bases). Germline V gene sequence: CDR1 KGHSH, CDR2 LQKENI. Trimming removed 0 bases at V and 5 bases at J, with 10 bases between. The CDR3 has 14 residues. CDR3 amino acids: CASSPPSGFETQYF. The CDR3 DNA follows: TGTGCCAGCTCACCACCGTCGGGGTTCGAGACCCAGTACTTC.

The gene calls are TRBV27 and TRBJ2-1, with 9 bases aligning to TRBD2. V was clipped by 1 base and J by 5 bases; unmatched bases: 9. CDR1 is MNHEY and CDR2 is SMNVEV in the germline V gene (reference sequence). The CDR3 extends over 17 amino acids. The CDR3 DNA sequence: TGTGCCAGCAGTTTATGGGGGAGTAGCGGGAGTCACAATGAGCAGTTCTTC. This encodes CASSLWGSSGSHNEQFF.

This clone has more than one count but fewer than ten. V usage is TRBV30 and J usage is TRBJ1-2; D remains unclear. The CDR3 loop spans 13 amino acids. From germline, CDR1 is GTSNPN and CDR2 SVGIG (reference sequence). Trimming took off 3 bases at V and 4 bases at J, with 12 bases between the two ends. CDR3 nucleotides: TGTGCCTGGAGGCGGGGAGTCACCTATGGCTACACCTTC. Translation gives CAWRRGVTYGYTF. Combining the CDR3 with reference TRBV30 and TRBJ1-2 gives the whole variable domain SQTIHQWPATLVQPVGSPLSLECTVEGTSNPNLYWYRQAAGRGLQLLFYSVGIGQISSEVPQNLSASRPQDRQFILSSKKLLLSDSGFYLCAWRRGVTYGYTFGSGTRLTVV.

The chain employs TRBV2 and TRBJ2-2; TRBD1 is a possible D gene (5 bases). CDR1 SNHLY and CDR2 FYNNEI come from the germline V gene. V lost 5 bases and J lost 3, with 13 bases in between. This CDR3 is 15 amino acids long. CDR3 DNA sequence: TGTGCCAGCAGTTACCTTGGGGCGGACACCGGGGAGCTGTTTTTT. Translated: CASSYLGADTGELFF.

J is TRBJ2-1 and V is TRBV7-8, with 7 bases identical to TRBD1. Germline V gene lookup returns CDR1 SGHVS and CDR2 FQNEAQ. V trimming: 1 base; J trimming: 5 bases; junction bases outside the gene matches: 5. CDR3 length: 15 amino acids. The chain's CDR3 is CASSLEGGIHNEQFF. The CDR3 DNA follows: TGTGCCAGCAGCTTAGAAGGGGGCATACACAATGAGCAGTTCTTC.

J is TRBJ2-1 and V is TRBV5-1; 13 bases map to TRBD2. In germline, CDR1 is SGHRS, CDR2 YFSETQ. Unmatched junction bases numbered 11, after V lost 4 bases and J lost 7 bases. CDR3 length equals 17 residues. The CDR3 loop reads CASSPEPGLAGRNEQFF. The CDR3 DNA reads as TGCGCCAGCAGCCCCGAACCGGGACTAGCGGGAAGAAATGAGCAGTTCTTC.

V gene TRBV5-4 combines with J gene TRBJ2-6; 8 bases line up with TRBD1. Germline CDR1 reads SGHNT; CDR2 reads YYREEE (reference sequence). J gave up 4 bases and V 6 bases, and 6 bases lay outside the gene matches. The CDR3 loop spans 15 amino acids. The CDR3 sequence: CASKRQGTGANVLTF. The CDR3 DNA sequence: TGTGCCAGCAAACGACAGGGGACGGGGGCCAACGTCCTGACTTTC.

This chain joins TRBV6-1 and TRBJ2-7; D gene unclear. The CDR3 has 15 residues. V lost 2 bases and J lost 1, with 12 bases in between. From germline, CDR1 is MNHNS and CDR2 SASEGT. The CDR3 coding sequence is TGTGCCAGCAGTGAAAAGAGGATCCTTTCCTACGAGCAGTACTTC. Protein sequence: CASSEKRILSYEQYF.

The chain employs TRBV4-2 and TRBJ2-7; tentatively, D is TRBD1 (6 bases). V shed 2 bases and J shed 0 bases, with 11 bases lying between them. Germline V gene lookup returns CDR1 LGHNA and CDR2 YNFKEQ. This CDR3 contains 15 residues. CDR3 nucleotides: TGTGCCAGCAGCCAAACAGGGCAGGGCTCCTACGAGCAGTACTTC. Translating gives CASSQTGQGSYEQYF.

The chain combines TRBV28 with TRBJ2-1; tentatively, D is TRBD2 (5 bases). The CDR3 contains 14 residues. The V gene's germline CDR1 is MDHEN and CDR2 SYDVKM. V lost 4 bases to trimming and J lost 3 bases, with 10 bases between them. The CDR3 DNA reads as TGTGCCAGCAGTTCCCGCCGGGGCTACAATGAGCAGTTCTTC. This encodes CASSSRRGYNEQFF.

The chain is built from TRBV28 and TRBJ2-3; D could derive from TRBD1 or TRBD2 (5 bases each). The CDR3 extends over 17 amino acids. The V and J ends lost 7 bases and 0 bases respectively, with 20 bases between them. Germline-derived CDR1 and CDR2 are MDHEN and SYDVKM. CDR3: CASIKYRDVASTDTQYF. CDR3 DNA sequence: TGTGCCAGCATCAAGTACCGGGACGTTGCTAGCACAGATACGCAGTATTTT.

The table lists this clone with a few counts. The chain uses TRBV27 and TRBJ2-6; tentative D call: TRBD1 (6 bases). V was pared by 5 bases and J by 0 bases, with 14 bases between. Germline V gene sequence: CDR1 MNHEY, CDR2 SMNVEV (reference sequence). The CDR3 runs 17 residues. For the CDR3, the DNA is TGTGCCAGCAGTACCCACAGGGCCTACTCTGGGGCCAACGTCCTGACTTTC. It encodes CASSTHRAYSGANVLTF. Filled out from reference TRBV27 and TRBJ2-6, the complete variable domain reads EAQVTQNPRYLITVTGKKLTVTCSQNMNHEYMSWYRQDPGLGLRQIYYSMNVEVTDKGDVPEGYKVSRKEKRNFPLILESPSPNQTSLYFCASSTHRAYSGANVLTFGAGSRLTVL.

Only one count was recorded for this clone. The junction departs from the called germline gene at one end, perhaps through a read error. The chain uses TRBV2 and TRBJ1-3, with D hard to call. CDR1 and CDR2 from the germline V gene are SNHLY and FYNNEI. The CDR3 loop spans 13 amino acids. The CDR3 bases are TGTGCCGGCAGTAGGTTCTCTGGAAACACCATATATTTT. The encoded protein is CAGSRFSGNTIYF.

This clone was seen once. CDR3 loop: CASSPPVPGVRIYGYTF. CDR3 nucleotides: TGTGCCAGCTCACCACCGGTCCCCGGGGTCAGGATATATGGCTACACCTTC. The rearrangement links TRBV18 to TRBJ1-2; D is unclear. Looked up from germline, CDR1 is KGHSH and CDR2 is LQKENI. This CDR3 has 17 amino acids. The germline V and J ends were trimmed by 0 bases and 5 bases, with 19 bases remaining between them.

About this clone itself: Possible read error: a much larger clone is one base away. Other DNA sequences from this sample encode an identical CDR3 as well. The chain carries TRBV10-3 and TRBJ2-2; no clear D gene. V lost 6 bases and J lost 0, with 2 bases in between. The CDR3 covers 12 residues. CDR1 ENHRY and CDR2 SYGVKD come from the germline V gene. CDR3 sequence: CAISPNTGELFF. The CDR3 DNA reads TGTGCCATCAGCCCGAACACCGGGGAGCTGTTTTTT.

The CDR3 sequence is CASSLVPAGETQYF. The CDR3 DNA follows: TGTGCCAGCAGCTTGGTGCCCGCGGGTGAGACCCAGTACTTC. The V gene is TRBV7-7, the J gene TRBJ2-5, with TRBD2 as a possible D gene (5 bases). The CDR3 covers 14 residues. The ends were cut back, 3 bases at V and 5 bases at J, with 13 bases in the middle. In germline, CDR1 is SSHAT, CDR2 FNYEAQ (reference sequence).

V usage is TRBV5-4 and J usage is TRBJ2-2; D might be TRBD1 (5 bases). Per germline, CDR1 SGHNT and CDR2 YYREEE (reference sequence). The length of the CDR3 is 15 residues. V shed 2 bases and J shed 4 bases, with 12 bases lying between them. Here the CDR3 reads CASSFPGLGTGELFF. The CDR3 nucleotides read TGTGCCAGCAGCTTCCCAGGGCTCGGCACCGGGGAGCTGTTTTTT.

The chain links TRBV6-5 to TRBJ1-6; D is unclear. Trimming shortened V by 2 bases and J by 9 bases, and 17 bases separated the two germline ends. The CDR3 length is 16 residues. CDR1 and CDR2 from the germline V gene are MNHEY and SVGAGI. The CDR3 DNA reads as TGTGCCAGCAGTTACGCGCCGCAGGACCGAAGTTCACCCCTCCACTTT. Translating it yields CASSYAPQDRSSPLHF.

This clone was counted a single time. The CDR3 DNA follows: TGTGCCAGCTCACCGGGCGTCTCCCCAGATACGCAGTATTTT. Translating it yields CASSPGVSPDTQYF. The chain recombines TRBV18 with TRBJ2-3; D gene uncertain. V gave up 3 bases and J gave up 4 bases, with 11 bases separating them. Germline-derived CDR1 and CDR2 are KGHSH and LQKENI. CDR3 length: 14 residues.

The CDR3 region is CASSLNRGDYGYTF. The CDR3 nucleotides read TGTGCCAGCAGCTTAAATCGGGGGGACTATGGCTACACCTTC. The rearrangement links TRBV7-2 to TRBJ1-2; tentative D call: TRBD1 (5 bases). CDR3 length: 14 residues. The V and J ends lost 2 bases and 3 bases respectively, with 10 bases between them. CDR1 SGHTA and CDR2 FQGNSA come from the germline V gene.

The genes are TRBV11-2 and TRBJ2-3; no clear D gene. There are 12 residues in the CDR3. Per the germline V gene, CDR1 is SGHAT and CDR2 is FQNNGV. Trimming took off 5 bases at V and 2 bases at J, with 5 bases between the two ends. CDR3 DNA: TGTGCCAGCAGCCAATACACAGATACGCAGTATTTT. Translation gives CASSQYTDTQYF.